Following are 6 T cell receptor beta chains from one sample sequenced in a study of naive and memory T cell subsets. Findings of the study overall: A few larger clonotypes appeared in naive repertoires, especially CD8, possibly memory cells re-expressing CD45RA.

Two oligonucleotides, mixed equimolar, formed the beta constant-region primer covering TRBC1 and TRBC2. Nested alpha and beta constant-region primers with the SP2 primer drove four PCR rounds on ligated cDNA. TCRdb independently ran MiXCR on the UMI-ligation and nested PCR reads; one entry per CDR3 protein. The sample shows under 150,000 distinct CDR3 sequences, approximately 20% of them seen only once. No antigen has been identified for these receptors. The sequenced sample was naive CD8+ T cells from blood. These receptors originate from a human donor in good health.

The CDR3: CASSLDRSSYNEQFF. The CDR3 bases are TGTGCCAGCAGTTTAGATAGGAGCTCCTACAATGAGCAGTTCTTC. The V and J genes are TRBV12-3 or TRBV12-4 and TRBJ2-1; D remains ambiguous. V was pared by 1 base and J by 0 bases, with 7 bases between. The CDR3 spans 15 residues.

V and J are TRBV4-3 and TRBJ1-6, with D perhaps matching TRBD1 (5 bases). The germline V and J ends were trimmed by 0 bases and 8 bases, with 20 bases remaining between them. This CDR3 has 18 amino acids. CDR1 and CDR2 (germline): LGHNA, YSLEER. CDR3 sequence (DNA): TGCGCCAGCAGCCAAGAACGCTCCCAGGGAACAGACCATTCACCCCTCCACTTT. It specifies CASSQERSQGTDHSPLHF.

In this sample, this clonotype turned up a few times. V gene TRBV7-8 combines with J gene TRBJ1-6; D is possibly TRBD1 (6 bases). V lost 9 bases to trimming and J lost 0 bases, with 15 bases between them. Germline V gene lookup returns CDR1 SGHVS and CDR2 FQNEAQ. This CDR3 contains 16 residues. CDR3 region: CASGQHASSYNSPLHF. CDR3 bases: TGTGCCAGTGGACAGCACGCTAGCTCCTATAATTCACCCCTCCACTTT. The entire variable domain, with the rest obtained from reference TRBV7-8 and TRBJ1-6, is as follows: GAGVSQSPRYKVAKRGQDVALRCDPISGHVSLFWYQQALGQGPEFLTYFQNEAQLDKSGLPSDRFFAERPEGSVSTLKIQRTQQEDSAVYLCASGQHASSYNSPLHFGNGTRLTVT.

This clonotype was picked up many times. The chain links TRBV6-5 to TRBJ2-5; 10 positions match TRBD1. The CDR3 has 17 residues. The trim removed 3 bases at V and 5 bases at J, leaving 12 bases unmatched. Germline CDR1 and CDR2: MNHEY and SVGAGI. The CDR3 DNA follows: TGTGCCAGCAGTTATTTCGTGGGACAGGGGTTAAGGGAGACCCAGTACTTC. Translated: CASSYFVGQGLRETQYF.

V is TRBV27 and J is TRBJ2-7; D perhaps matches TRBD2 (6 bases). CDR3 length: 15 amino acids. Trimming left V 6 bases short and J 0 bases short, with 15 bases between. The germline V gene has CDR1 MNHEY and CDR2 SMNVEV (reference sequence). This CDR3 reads CASRTDWRDSYEQYF. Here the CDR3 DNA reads TGTGCCAGCAGGACGGACTGGCGGGACTCCTACGAGCAGTACTTC.

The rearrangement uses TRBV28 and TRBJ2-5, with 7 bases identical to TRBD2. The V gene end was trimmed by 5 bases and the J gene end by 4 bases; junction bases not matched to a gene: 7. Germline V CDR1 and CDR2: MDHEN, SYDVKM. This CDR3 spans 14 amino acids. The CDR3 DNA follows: TGTGCCAGCAGTCGCTGGGAGGGGCTAGAGACCCAGTACTTC. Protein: CASSRWEGLETQYF.